These 9 T cell receptor beta chains share one sample of origin, sequenced in a study of T-cell reconstitution after alpha-beta-depleted transplantation in children. Preparation of the TCRbeta library involved a method that used unique molecular identifiers. TCRdb analysed the PCR reads with MiXCR anew, one entry per CDR3 protein. The sample comprises about 600,000 distinct CDR3 sequences, roughly 13% of which are singletons, and about 2.2% rests with the top ten. The input for sequencing was PBMCs, mostly from graft donor cells, taken 360 days after TCRalphabeta/CD19-depleted stem cell transplant. These receptor sequences come from a male patient aged 10 to 17 who had a stem cell transplant for acute myeloid leukemia, so the T cells may come from the graft donor.

This clonotype was picked up a small number of times. The CDR3 DNA follows: TGTGCCAGCAGTTTATGGAAGGGTACAGCTCACTCCTACGAGCAGTACTTC. Protein: CASSLWKGTAHSYEQYF. The V and J genes are TRBV28 and TRBJ2-7; D is unclear. This CDR3 is built from 17 residues. The ends were cut back, 0 bases at V and 0 bases at J, with 15 bases in the middle. Germline-derived CDR1 and CDR2 are MDHEN and SYDVKM.

This clonotype was seen ten or more times. The chain employs TRBV6-1 and TRBJ2-7, with D perhaps TRBD1 (5 bases). V was pared by 5 bases and J by 5 bases, with 19 bases between. Germline loops: CDR1 MNHNS, CDR2 SASEGT. The CDR3 has 15 amino acids. The CDR3 region has the DNA TGTGCCAGCAGTCAACCCAGGGAAGGGGCTGACGAGCAGTACTTC. It encodes CASSQPREGADEQYF.

This clonotype has ten or more counts. The J gene is TRBJ1-1, the V gene TRBV5-1; D remains ambiguous. Per germline, CDR1 SGHRS and CDR2 YFSETQ. The CDR3 totals 13 residues. Trimming stripped 7 bases from V and 0 bases from J, with 10 bases between. The CDR3 loop is CASQEPMNTEAFF. CDR3 coding DNA: TGCGCCAGCCAGGAGCCCATGAACACTGAAGCTTTCTTT.

V usage is TRBV5-6 and J usage is TRBJ2-1; 8 nucleotides line up with TRBD1. V was pared by 0 bases and J by 8 bases, with 4 bases of the junction left unmatched. This CDR3 spans 14 amino acids. Germline CDR1 and CDR2: SGHDT and YYEEEE. The CDR3 loop is CASSLGGQGDEQFF. The DNA of the CDR3 is TGTGCCAGCAGCTTGGGAGGACAGGGCGATGAGCAGTTCTTC.

This clonotype has more than one count but fewer than ten. CDR3 in amino acids: CASSAGLAGTTGELFF. CDR3 in DNA: TGTGCCAGCAGCGCGGGACTAGCGGGAACAACCGGGGAGCTGTTTTTT. V and J are TRBV7-2 and TRBJ2-2; 13 bases map to TRBD2. V dropped 5 bases and J dropped 5; count of bases not matched to a gene: 5. Germline V CDR1 and CDR2: SGHTA, FQGNSA. The CDR3 consists of 16 residues.

The V and J genes are TRBV20-1 and TRBJ2-5, with D possibly being TRBD2 (5 bases). The CDR3 has 12 amino acids. Between the trimmed V and J ends, which lost 3 bases and 7 bases, there was a span of 12 bases. Germline V gives CDR1 DFQATT, CDR2 SNEGSKA (reference sequence). CDR3 residues: CSASPGGGTQYF. CDR3 in DNA: TGCAGTGCTAGCCCAGGCGGAGGGACCCAGTACTTC.

This clonotype was seen a few times. The CDR3 is CAISVLGGEGETQYF. CDR3 bases: TGTGCCATCAGTGTCCTGGGGGGCGAAGGAGAGACCCAGTACTTC. The genes are TRBV10-3 and TRBJ2-5; possibly TRBD1 or TRBD2 for D (6 bases each). The CDR3 is made up of 15 amino acids. Trimming took off 4 bases at V and 4 bases at J, with 16 bases between the two ends. Germline-derived CDR1 and CDR2 are ENHRY and SYGVKD.

This clonotype has a handful of counts. The gene calls are TRBV11-2 and TRBJ2-5; TRBD2 aligns across 11 bases. The CDR3 is 18 amino acids. Germline V lookup: CDR1 SGHAT, CDR2 FQNNGV. V was pared by 3 bases and J by 5 bases, with 14 bases of the junction left unmatched. CDR3 region: CASSFPGTSGIMEETQYF. In nucleotides, the CDR3 is TGTGCCAGCAGCTTCCCCGGGACTAGCGGCATTATGGAGGAGACCCAGTACTTC.

With respect to this clonotype: A read error is likely, as this CDR3 ends without the conserved phenylalanine or tryptophan. V is TRBV2 and J is TRBJ2-3; 13 bases line up with TRBD2. The V and J ends lost 7 bases and 1 base, in that order; junction bases with no gene match: 5. Germline V gene data show CDR1 as SNHLY and CDR2 as FYNNEI. CDR3 size: 16 residues. CDR3 in amino acids: CASTRGLAGGTDTQYL. For the CDR3, the DNA is TGTGCCAGCACCCGCGGACTAGCGGGGGGCACAGATACGCAGTATCTT.